This TCR beta chain is from a study of cytomegalovirus exposure and HLA in healthy donors. Whole-study results and caveats: An analysis was carried out later, and it reportedly showed fewer N-insertions in an Asian-associated ancestry cluster than the approximately 610-donor mean. A missense DCLRE1C variant was associated with V- and J-gene trimming of TCR beta chains in a later analysis, and an independent cohort replicated the association.

Vbeta (60) and Jbeta (13) primers were used in the PCR. Libraries were prepared by immunoSEQ multiplex PCR; TCRdb keeps only in-frame clonotypes and omits some of them. The table shows fewer than 200,000 clones, with roughly 13% occurring only once. In its sample, this clone was seen a few times. Its antigen is undetermined. The CDR3 runs 14 residues. J gave up 1 base and V 7 bases, and 6 bases lay outside the gene matches. Germline V lookup: CDR1 SQVTM, CDR2 ANQGSEA. Sequencing used PBMCs. This receptor was obtained from a man aged 45 to 65 in good health and CMV-seropositive. The chain is built from TRBV29-1 and TRBJ2-2; 7 nucleotides match TRBD2. CDR3 sequence reads: CSALGGVNTGELFF. In DNA, the CDR3 is TGCAGCGCCCTTGGGGGGGTGAACACCGGGGAGCTGTTTTTT.